The clone carrying this TCR beta chain was picked up many times. Its antigen is as yet unknown. The data were taken from a study of T cells in Graves' hyperthyroidism and ophthalmopathy. Whole-study findings and limits: The model foresaw ophthalmopathy a median about 6.1 months prior to onset. A model of 13 V-J features distinguished ophthalmopathy from stable hyperthyroidism.

Germline CDR1 and CDR2: MDHEN and SYDVKM. This CDR3 spans 15 amino acids. Trimming shortened V by 0 bases and J by 5 bases, and 13 bases separated the two germline ends. Each 10 ml fresh peripheral blood draw supplied the PBMCs. RNA transcripts served as the template for amplifying TCR beta CDR3 regions. First-round RT-PCR with HTBI primers amplified the TCR CDR3 region. TCRdb processed the multiplex PCR reads anew with MiXCR; each CDR3 protein has one entry. The data hold 450,000 to 500,000 distinct CDR3 sequences, with 22% observed a single time. V usage is TRBV28 and J usage is TRBJ1-1, with D possibly TRBD1 on 6 matching bases. Material for sequencing was blood. The receptor's source is an older woman with Graves' ophthalmopathy. CDR3 bases: TGTGCCAGCAGTTTATGGGAGGGGGTTTGGACTGAAGCTTTCTTT. Protein product: CASSLWEGVWTEAFF.